These 27 T cell receptor beta chains came from one sample sequenced in a study of cytomegalovirus exposure and HLA in healthy donors. Assay: immunoSEQ multiplex PCR; the TCRdb copy retains only in-frame clones and omits some. This table holds more than 90,000 clones, 88% found once. Specimen: PBMCs. Every receptor here comes from a man aged 18 to 30 in good health and CMV-seronegative.

This rearrangement joins TRBV2 to TRBJ1-2, with 8 bases matching TRBD1. The CDR3 loop spans 16 amino acids. Per the germline V gene, CDR1 is SNHLY and CDR2 is FYNNEI. Germline trimming cut 2 bases from V and 3 bases from J; bases unmatched to any gene: 8. The CDR3, as DNA: TGTGCCAGCAGTGAAACTGGACAGGGTTATGACTATGGCTACACCTTC. It yields the protein CASSETGQGYDYGYTF.

Written as DNA, the CDR3 is TGTGCCAGCAGCCACCGGGGGGTGGTGCGGGTCCCCTACAATGAGCAGTTCTTC. It encodes CASSHRGVVRVPYNEQFF. The rearrangement joins TRBV7-2 to TRBJ2-1; TRBD2 matches 7 bases. The CDR3 runs to 18 residues. From germline, CDR1 is SGHTA and CDR2 FQGNSA. The V and J ends lost 5 bases and 2 bases, in that order; junction bases with no gene match: 15.

This chain uses TRBV2 with TRBJ2-6; D remains unclear. This CDR3 spans 15 amino acids. V lost 10 bases, J lost 0 bases, and 13 bases lay in between. Germline CDR1 is SNHLY and CDR2 is FYNNEI. The DNA of the CDR3 is TGTGCCACGCGAGCAGGAAGCTCTGGGGCCAACGTCCTGACTTTC. Translation: CATRAGSSGANVLTF.

The rearrangement joins TRBV5-4 to TRBJ1-1; D is possibly TRBD1 (5 bases). V was clipped by 4 bases and J by 1 base, with 17 bases between them. Germline loops: CDR1 SGHNT, CDR2 YYREEE (reference sequence). The CDR3 length is 16 residues. CDR3 coding DNA: TGTGCCAGCAGCCTACAGACCTTTACAGGGAACACTGAAGCTTTCTTT. This sequence encodes CASSLQTFTGNTEAFF.

CDR3 nucleotide sequence: TGTGCCAGCAGTGAGCGGTTAAATGAGCAGTTCTTC. Residues: CASSERLNEQFF. This chain connects TRBV2 to TRBJ2-1; D is unresolved. This CDR3 is built from 12 residues. V dropped 3 bases and J dropped 7 bases, with 7 bases sitting between them. From germline, CDR1 is SNHLY and CDR2 FYNNEI.

The genes are TRBV11-3 and TRBJ2-7, with 7 bases lining up with TRBD2. V trimming: 4 bases; J trimming: 3 bases; junction bases outside the gene matches: 0. This CDR3 is 12 amino acids long. CDR1 is SGHNT, CDR2 YENEEA, per germline. The CDR3 bases are TGTGCCAGCAGCTGGGGGGGCTACGAGCAGTACTTC. It encodes CASSWGGYEQYF.

The chain joins TRBV6-5 to TRBJ1-2; no clear D. This CDR3 spans 11 amino acids. CDR1 is MNHEY, CDR2 SVGAGI, per germline. Trimming removed 5 bases at V and 14 bases at J, with 15 bases between. CDR3 residues: CASSRAGFLTF. As DNA, the CDR3 is TGTGCCAGCAGTCGCGCCGGTTTTTTGACCTTC.

The genes are TRBV10-3 and TRBJ2-7, with 9 bases identical to TRBD2. This CDR3 contains 14 residues. The V gene's germline CDR1 is ENHRY and CDR2 SYGVKD. Trimming removed 2 bases from V and 5 bases from J; junction bases left unmatched: 4. The CDR3 spells CAISEGGGADEQYF. CDR3 coding DNA: TGTGCCATCAGTGAGGGCGGGGGGGCTGACGAGCAGTACTTC.

This clone was detected only a few times. This rearrangement joins TRBV11-2 to TRBJ2-7; 8 bases map to TRBD1. J gave up 1 base and V 3 bases, and 2 bases lay outside the gene matches. Germline CDR1 reads SGHAT; CDR2 reads FQNNGV. This CDR3 is 14 amino acids long. The CDR3 DNA reads TGTGCCAGCAGCTTGGACAGGGAATCCTACGAGCAGTACTTC. It specifies CASSLDRESYEQYF.

The chain employs TRBV5-1 and TRBJ1-1; the D is unclear. CDR1 and CDR2 (germline): SGHRS, YFSETQ. This CDR3 comprises 16 residues. V shed 0 bases and J shed 3 bases, with 15 bases lying between them. The CDR3 DNA follows: TGCGCCAGCAGCTTGGCGGGATCCGTTACGGACACTGAAGCTTTCTTT. It specifies CASSLAGSVTDTEAFF.

The chain is built from TRBV5-1 and TRBJ2-5, with 11 bases fitting TRBD1. CDR3 length: 15 residues. Germline CDR1 and CDR2: SGHRS and YFSETQ. After removal of 0 bases from V and 5 bases from J, the junction contained 3 bases not matched to a gene. The DNA of the CDR3 is TGCGCCAGCAGCTTGGCGGACAGGGGGCGGGAGACCCAGTACTTC. This encodes CASSLADRGRETQYF. Together with reference TRBV5-1 and TRBJ2-5, the CDR3 gives the full variable domain: KAGVTQTPRYLIKTRGQQVTLSCSPISGHRSVSWYQQTPGQGLQFLFEYFSETQRNKGNFPGRFSGRQFSNSRSEMNVSTLELGDSALYLCASSLADRGRETQYFGPGTRLLVL.

The rearrangement joins TRBV28 to TRBJ1-1; 12 bases line up with TRBD1. Germline V gives CDR1 MDHEN, CDR2 SYDVKM. The length of the CDR3 is 12 residues. The V segment lost 11 bases and the J segment 9 bases; nucleotides outside the gene matches: 7. This CDR3 is CAARGTGGKAFF. DNA for the CDR3: TGTGCCGCCCGGGGGACAGGGGGCAAAGCTTTCTTT.

CDR3 DNA sequence: TGTGCCAGCAGTTCAGACAGGGCGAGCTCCTACGAGCAGTACTTC. It encodes CASSSDRASSYEQYF. The chain is built from TRBV7-6 and TRBJ2-7; 7 positions match TRBD1. CDR3 length: 15 residues. Germline lookup yields CDR1 SGHVS and CDR2 FNYEAQ. With 6 bases clipped from V and 0 bases from J, the junction kept 8 bases outside the gene matches. The full variable domain, in which reference TRBV7-6 and TRBJ2-7 provide the parts outside the CDR3, is GAGVSQSPRYKVTKRGQDVALRCDPISGHVSLYWYRQALGQGPEFLTYFNYEAQQDKSGLPNDRFSAERPEGSISTLTIQRTEQRDSAMYRCASSSDRASSYEQYFGPGTRLTVT.

The chain recombines TRBV5-4 with TRBJ2-7; D is possibly TRBD2 (7 bases). This CDR3 region has 13 residues. Germline V gene sequence: CDR1 SGHNT, CDR2 YYREEE (reference sequence). V was cut by 1 base and J by 6 bases, with 11 bases left in between. CDR3 residues: CASSLRGGREQYF. The CDR3 bases are TGTGCCAGCAGCTTGAGGGGGGGACGCGAGCAGTACTTC.

V gene TRBV6-5 combines with J gene TRBJ2-7; 7 bases line up with TRBD1. Unmatched junction bases numbered 5, after V lost 6 bases and J lost 3 bases. Germline V lookup: CDR1 MNHEY, CDR2 SVGAGI. The length of the CDR3 is 13 residues. As DNA, the CDR3 is TGTGCCAGCAGACAAGACAGGGTCTACGAGCAGTACTTC. This sequence encodes CASRQDRVYEQYF.

V and J are TRBV5-1 and TRBJ2-1, with TRBD1 matching 9 bases. V lost 0 bases to trimming and J lost 7 bases; unmatched junction nucleotides: 14. CDR1 and CDR2 (germline): SGHRS, YFSETQ. There are 18 residues in the CDR3. The CDR3 here is CASSLAGQGSSIQNEQFF. The CDR3 DNA follows: TGCGCCAGCAGCTTGGCAGGACAGGGGAGTTCTATTCAAAATGAGCAGTTCTTC.

CDR3 sequence: CASSPPGRNEQFF. For the CDR3, the DNA is TGTGCCAGCAGTCCCCCTGGGAGGAATGAGCAGTTCTTC. The V gene is TRBV28, the J gene TRBJ2-1; D is perhaps TRBD2 (6 bases). The CDR3 extends over 13 amino acids. V lost 5 bases, J lost 7 bases, and 12 bases lay in between. From germline, CDR1 is MDHEN and CDR2 SYDVKM.

CDR3 loop: CASRKTGATYEQYF. CDR3 sequence (DNA): TGTGCCAGCAGGAAAACAGGGGCGACCTACGAGCAGTACTTC. The rearrangement uses TRBV25-1 and TRBJ2-5; 7 bases line up with TRBD1. The closer fit of TRBJ2-7 to the DNA end suggests the J call may be wrong. Germline V gene lookup returns CDR1 MGHDK and CDR2 SYGVNS. The CDR3 consists of 14 residues.

V usage is TRBV11-3 and J usage is TRBJ1-5, with 8 positions matching TRBD1. The CDR3 runs to 14 residues. Germline V gives CDR1 SGHNT, CDR2 YENEEA. The trim removed 6 bases at V and 6 bases at J, leaving 7 bases unmatched. As DNA, the CDR3 is TGTGCCAGCAGTCCAGGGGGCGAGGGTCAGCCCCAGCATTTT. Translated, it gives CASSPGGEGQPQHF.

The chain joins TRBV11-3 to TRBJ2-3; 8 bases are a match to TRBD1. The CDR3 extends over 17 amino acids. Losses at the gene ends were 4 bases for V and 3 bases for J; bases not matched to a gene: 12. The germline CDR1 and CDR2 sequences are SGHNT and YENEEA. The CDR3 spells CASSWNPTGARTDTQYF. The DNA of the CDR3 is TGTGCCAGCAGCTGGAACCCGACAGGGGCTAGGACAGATACGCAGTATTTT.

This clone was seen only a few times. The chain links TRBV18 to TRBJ2-2, with D uncertain. V lost 2 bases to trimming and J lost 0 bases, with 7 bases between them. The CDR3 totals 15 residues. Germline V gene data show CDR1 as KGHSH and CDR2 as LQKENI. The CDR3 protein is CASSPNGANTGELFF. The DNA for the CDR3 is TGTGCCAGCTCACCAAACGGTGCGAACACCGGGGAGCTGTTTTTT.

J is TRBJ1-1 and V is TRBV7-2; 10 bases are a match to TRBD1. The germline CDR1 and CDR2 sequences are SGHTA and FQGNSA. The CDR3 is 17 residues long. The trim removed 2 bases at V and 0 bases at J, leaving 6 bases unmatched. The CDR3 DNA reads TGTGCCAGCAGCTTACCCGGACAGGGGGAATTGAACACTGAAGCTTTCTTT. It yields the protein CASSLPGQGELNTEAFF. The whole variable domain, filled in from reference TRBV7-2 and TRBJ1-1, reads GAGVSQSPSNKVTEKGKDVELRCDPISGHTALYWYRQSLGQGLEFLIYFQGNSAPDKSGLPSDRFSAERTGGSVSTLTIQRTQQEDSAVYLCASSLPGQGELNTEAFFGQGTRLTVV.

This rearrangement joins TRBV2 to TRBJ2-3, with D perhaps TRBD2 (5 bases). This CDR3 comprises 15 residues. CDR1 and CDR2 (germline): SNHLY, FYNNEI. The V end lost 4 bases, the J end lost 2 bases, and 13 bases lay between the germline ends. The CDR3 here is CASSVRAGSTDTQYF. CDR3 nucleotides: TGTGCCAGCAGTGTGAGGGCTGGGTCCACAGATACGCAGTATTTT.

This clone was counted between two and nine times. The rearrangement uses TRBV2 and TRBJ2-3; 10 nucleotides agree with TRBD2. The CDR3 runs 15 residues. Per the germline V gene, CDR1 is SNHLY and CDR2 is FYNNEI. Trimming removed 6 bases from V and 7 bases from J; junction bases left unmatched: 10. CDR3 residues: CASRSSSGGLNTQYF. Written as DNA, the CDR3 is TGTGCCAGCAGAAGTTCTAGCGGGGGTTTGAATACGCAGTATTTT.

The genes are TRBV5-4 and TRBJ2-7; 8 bases fit TRBD1. This CDR3 comprises 15 residues. With 0 bases clipped from V and 1 base from J, the junction kept 3 bases outside the gene matches. Germline V gene sequence: CDR1 SGHNT, CDR2 YYREEE (reference sequence). As DNA, the CDR3 is TGTGCCAGCAGCTTGGGGACAGGGTTTTCCTACGAGCAGTACTTC. This gives the protein CASSLGTGFSYEQYF.

This chain connects TRBV19 to TRBJ1-4; no clear D gene. CDR3 length: 16 residues. Trimming took 5 bases from V and 4 from J, leaving 17 bases between them. Germline CDR1 is LNHDA and CDR2 is SQIVND (reference sequence). The CDR3 DNA reads TGTGCCAGTAGTCCTAAGAGCGCCCCGCGTAATGAAAAACTGTTTTTT. Protein sequence: CASSPKSAPRNEKLFF.

The chain combines TRBV10-1 with TRBJ2-7; 8 bases are a match to TRBD2. J lost 1 base, V lost 3 bases, and 2 bases had no gene match. This CDR3 is built from 14 residues. Germline V lookup: CDR1 WNHNN, CDR2 SYGVQD (reference sequence). In DNA form, the CDR3 reads TGCGCCAGCAGTGAAGCGGGAGCTTCCTACGAGCAGTACTTC. Translating it yields CASSEAGASYEQYF.